The 9 T cell receptor beta chains in this list originate from one sample, sequenced in a study of cytomegalovirus exposure and HLA in healthy donors. PCR involved 60 Vbeta and 13 Jbeta primers. Produced via immunoSEQ multiplex PCR; TCRdb's table is partial and in-frame only. The sample carries some 190,000 clones, more than 75% recorded once. Sequenced sample: PBMCs. The receptor source for this set is a man aged 35-49 years in good health and CMV-seronegative.

The rearrangement joins TRBV4-1 to TRBJ2-7, with 9 bases aligning to TRBD1. The CDR3 runs to 15 residues. The V segment lost 4 bases and the J segment 3 bases; nucleotides outside the gene matches: 7. Germline V gene sequence: CDR1 MGHRA, CDR2 YSYEKL. The CDR3 DNA is TGCGCCAGCAGCCCTGGACAGGGGCCTAACTACGAGCAGTACTTC. It encodes CASSPGQGPNYEQYF.

The rearrangement uses TRBV4-3 and TRBJ2-1, with 7 nucleotides matching TRBD2. The trim removed 0 bases at V and 7 bases at J, leaving 6 bases unmatched. The CDR3 sequence is 15 residues long. Germline V gene data show CDR1 as LGHNA and CDR2 as YSLEER. CDR3 residues: CASSQDTGGVNEQFF. In DNA, the CDR3 is TGCGCCAGCAGCCAAGACACGGGAGGTGTGAATGAGCAGTTCTTC.

J is TRBJ2-7 and V is TRBV28; 9 bases are shared with TRBD1. The CDR3 sequence is 14 residues long. CDR1 and CDR2 (germline): MDHEN, SYDVKM. V lost 5 bases to trimming and J lost 3 bases; unmatched junction nucleotides: 5. The CDR3 sequence: CASSLRDRDYEQYF. For the CDR3, the DNA is TGTGCCAGCAGTCTCCGGGACAGGGACTACGAGCAGTACTTC. Variable domain in full (rest from reference TRBV28 and TRBJ2-7): DVKVTQSSRYLVKRTGEKVFLECVQDMDHENMFWYRQDPGLGLRLIYFSYDVKMKEKGDIPEGYSVSREKKERFSLILESASTNQTSMYLCASSLRDRDYEQYFGPGTRLTVT.

The gene calls are TRBV6-1 and TRBJ1-5; TRBD1 matches 7 bases. This CDR3 has 14 residues. The germline V gene has CDR1 MNHNS and CDR2 SASEGT. V shed 6 bases, J shed 4 bases, and the junction held 6 bases outside the gene matches. This CDR3 is CASSIGQENQPQHF. The CDR3 region has the DNA TGTGCCAGCAGCATCGGACAGGAAAATCAGCCCCAGCATTTT.

This chain uses TRBV5-4 with TRBJ1-4; 9 bases match TRBD1. Trimming removed 4 bases from V and 7 bases from J; junction bases left unmatched: 5. Germline lookup yields CDR1 SGHNT and CDR2 YYREEE (reference sequence). The CDR3 is made up of 14 amino acids. The CDR3 spells CASSLTGGGEKLFF. As DNA, the CDR3 is TGTGCCAGCAGCCTGACAGGGGGTGGTGAAAAACTGTTTTTT.

The rearrangement links TRBV9 to TRBJ1-4; TRBD1 might be the D (5 bases). Germline CDR1 reads SGDLS; CDR2 reads YYNGEE. CDR3 length: 14 amino acids. Between the trimmed V and J ends, which lost 0 bases and 5 bases, there was a span of 8 bases. CDR3 protein: CASSVEGVNEKLFF. The CDR3 region has the DNA TGTGCCAGCAGCGTAGAAGGGGTCAATGAAAAACTGTTTTTT.

V and J are TRBV18 and TRBJ1-2; possibly TRBD1 for D (6 bases). Germline lookup yields CDR1 KGHSH and CDR2 LQKENI. The V and J ends lost 3 bases and 5 bases respectively, with 19 bases between them. The CDR3 sequence is 16 residues long. CDR3: CASSPQQGASLYGYTF. In DNA form, the CDR3 reads TGTGCCAGCTCACCTCAACAGGGCGCCTCCTTATATGGCTACACCTTC.

The chain recombines TRBV11-1 with TRBJ2-3; TRBD2 aligns across 13 bases. V trimming: 4 bases; J trimming: 3 bases; junction bases outside the gene matches: 4. CDR3 length: 16 amino acids. Germline CDR1 and CDR2: SGHAT and FQDESV (reference sequence). The chain's CDR3 is CASSWTSGRYTDTQYF. CDR3 coding DNA: TGTGCCAGCAGCTGGACTAGCGGGAGATATACAGATACGCAGTATTTT.

This clone showed up just a few times. The J gene is TRBJ2-1, the V gene TRBV28, with 12 bases fitting TRBD2. CDR1 is MDHEN, CDR2 SYDVKM, per germline. The CDR3 length is 13 residues. J gave up 7 bases and V 10 bases, and 5 bases lay outside the gene matches. Written as DNA, the CDR3 is TGTGCCACGACTAGCGGGAGAGGGAATGAGCAGTTCTTC. It encodes CATTSGRGNEQFF.